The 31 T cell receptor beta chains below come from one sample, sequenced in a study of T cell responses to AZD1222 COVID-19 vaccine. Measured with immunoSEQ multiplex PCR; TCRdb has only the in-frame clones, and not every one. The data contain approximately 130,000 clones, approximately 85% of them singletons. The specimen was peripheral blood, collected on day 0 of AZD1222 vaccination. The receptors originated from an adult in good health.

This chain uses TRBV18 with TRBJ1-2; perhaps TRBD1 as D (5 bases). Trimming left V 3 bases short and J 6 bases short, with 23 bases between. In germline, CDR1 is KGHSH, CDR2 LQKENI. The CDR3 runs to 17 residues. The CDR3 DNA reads TGTGCCAGCTCACCTAACCTTGTCACGCGGGGGGAAGATGGCTACACCTTC. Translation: CASSPNLVTRGEDGYTF.

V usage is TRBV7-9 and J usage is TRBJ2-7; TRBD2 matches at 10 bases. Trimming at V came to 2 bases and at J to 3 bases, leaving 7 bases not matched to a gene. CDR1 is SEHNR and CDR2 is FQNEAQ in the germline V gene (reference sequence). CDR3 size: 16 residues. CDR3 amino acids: CASSLNLAGAIYEQYF. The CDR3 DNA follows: TGTGCCAGCAGCTTAAATCTAGCGGGAGCTATCTACGAGCAGTACTTC.

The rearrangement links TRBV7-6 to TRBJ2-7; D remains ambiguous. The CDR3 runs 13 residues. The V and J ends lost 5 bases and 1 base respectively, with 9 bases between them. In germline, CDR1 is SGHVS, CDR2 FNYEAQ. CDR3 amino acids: CASSTGPSYEQYF. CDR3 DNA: TGTGCCAGCAGCACCGGGCCGTCCTACGAGCAGTACTTC.

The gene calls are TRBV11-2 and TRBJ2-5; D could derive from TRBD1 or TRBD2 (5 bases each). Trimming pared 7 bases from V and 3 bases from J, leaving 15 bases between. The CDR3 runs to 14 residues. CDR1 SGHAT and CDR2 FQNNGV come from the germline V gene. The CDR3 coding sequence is TGTGCCAGCACCTGGGGGTCCAGCGAAGAGACCCAGTACTTC. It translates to CASTWGSSEETQYF.

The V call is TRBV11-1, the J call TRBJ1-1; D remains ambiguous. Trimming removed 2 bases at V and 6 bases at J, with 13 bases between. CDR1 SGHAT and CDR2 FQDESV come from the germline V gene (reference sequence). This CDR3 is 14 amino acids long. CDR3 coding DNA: TGTGCCAGCAGCTTACTGAGTGATCTCCCTGAAGCTTTCTTT. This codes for CASSLLSDLPEAFF. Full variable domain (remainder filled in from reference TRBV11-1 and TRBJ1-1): EAEVAQSPRYKITEKSQAVAFWCDPISGHATLYWYRQILGQGPELLVQFQDESVVDDSQLPKDRFSAERLKGVDSTLKIQPAELGDSAMYLCASSLLSDLPEAFFGQGTRLTVV.

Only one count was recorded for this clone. The CDR3 nucleotides read TGCGCCAGCAGCTTGTATGACGGGGGGGCCTCTGGCACAGATACGCAGTATTTT. It encodes CASSLYDGGASGTDTQYF. The chain carries TRBV5-1 and TRBJ2-3, with 8 positions matching TRBD2. CDR1 and CDR2 from the germline V gene are SGHRS and YFSETQ. CDR3 length: 18 residues. The V gene end was trimmed by 1 base and the J gene end by 1 base; junction bases not matched to a gene: 11.

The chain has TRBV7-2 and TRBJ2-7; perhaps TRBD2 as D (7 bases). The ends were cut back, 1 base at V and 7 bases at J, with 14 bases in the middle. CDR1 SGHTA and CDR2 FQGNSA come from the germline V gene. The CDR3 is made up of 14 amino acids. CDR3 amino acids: CASSLGTGRDEQYF. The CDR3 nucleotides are TGTGCCAGCAGCTTAGGAACAGGGAGGGATGAGCAGTACTTC.

CDR3 DNA: TGTGCCAGCAGCCGTGCCGGGACAGGGTATGACGAGCAGTACTTC. This sequence encodes CASSRAGTGYDEQYF. The chain has TRBV7-2 and TRBJ2-7, with 9 bases aligning to TRBD1. With V trimmed by 5 bases and J by 5 bases, 10 bases remained unmatched. CDR1 is SGHTA and CDR2 is FQGNSA in the germline V gene. The CDR3 has 15 amino acids. Full variable domain (outside the CDR3, taken from reference TRBV7-2 and TRBJ2-7): GAGVSQSPSNKVTEKGKDVELRCDPISGHTALYWYRQSLGQGLEFLIYFQGNSAPDKSGLPSDRFSAERTGGSVSTLTIQRTQQEDSAVYLCASSRAGTGYDEQYFGPGTRLTVT.

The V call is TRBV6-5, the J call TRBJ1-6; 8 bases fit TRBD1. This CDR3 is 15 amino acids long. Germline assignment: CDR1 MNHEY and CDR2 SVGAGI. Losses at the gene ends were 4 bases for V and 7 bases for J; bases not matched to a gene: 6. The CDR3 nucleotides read TGTGCCAGCAGTTGGACAGGGTCGAGGAATTCACCCCTCCACTTT. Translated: CASSWTGSRNSPLHF.

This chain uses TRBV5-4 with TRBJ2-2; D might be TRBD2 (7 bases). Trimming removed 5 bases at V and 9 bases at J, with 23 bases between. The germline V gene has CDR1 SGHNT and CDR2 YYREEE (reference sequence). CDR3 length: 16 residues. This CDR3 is CASSNPPLGGVRELFF. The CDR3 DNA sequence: TGTGCCAGCAGTAATCCCCCCCTAGGGGGGGTTAGGGAGCTGTTTTTT.

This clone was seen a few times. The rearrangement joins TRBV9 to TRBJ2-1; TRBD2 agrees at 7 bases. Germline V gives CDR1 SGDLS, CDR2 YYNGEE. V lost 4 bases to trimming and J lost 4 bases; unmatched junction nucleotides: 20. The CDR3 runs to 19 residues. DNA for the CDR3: TGTGCCAGCAGCCCGCTGGGTGGGGCTAGCGGAGCCCTATACAATGAGCAGTTCTTC. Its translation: CASSPLGGASGALYNEQFF.

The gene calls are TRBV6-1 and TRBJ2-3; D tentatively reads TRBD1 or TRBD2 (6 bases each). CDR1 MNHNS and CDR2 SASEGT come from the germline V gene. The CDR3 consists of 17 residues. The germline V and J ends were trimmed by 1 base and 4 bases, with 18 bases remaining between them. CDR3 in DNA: TGTGCCAGCAGTGAAGTGATGGGGGGCGGACTGGCAGATACGCAGTATTTT. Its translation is CASSEVMGGGLADTQYF.

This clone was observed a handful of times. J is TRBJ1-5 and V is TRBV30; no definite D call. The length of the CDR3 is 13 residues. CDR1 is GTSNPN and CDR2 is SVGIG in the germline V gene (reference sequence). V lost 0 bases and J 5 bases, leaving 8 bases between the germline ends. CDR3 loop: CAWSVGRDQPQHF. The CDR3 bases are TGTGCCTGGAGTGTAGGGCGTGATCAGCCCCAGCATTTT.

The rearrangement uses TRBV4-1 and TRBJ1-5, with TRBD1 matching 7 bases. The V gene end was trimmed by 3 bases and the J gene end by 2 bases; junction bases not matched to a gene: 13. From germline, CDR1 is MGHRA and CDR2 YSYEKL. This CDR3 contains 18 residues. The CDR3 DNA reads TGCGCCAGCAGCCAGGCAGGAGACAGGGTCCGCGGCAATCAGCCCCAGCATTTT. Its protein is CASSQAGDRVRGNQPQHF.

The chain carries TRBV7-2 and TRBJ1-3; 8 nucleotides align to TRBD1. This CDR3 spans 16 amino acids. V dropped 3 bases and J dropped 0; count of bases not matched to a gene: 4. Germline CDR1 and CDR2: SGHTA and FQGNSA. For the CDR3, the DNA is TGTGCCAGCAGCTTCAGGGGGCTTGGCTCTGGAAACACCATATATTTT. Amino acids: CASSFRGLGSGNTIYF.

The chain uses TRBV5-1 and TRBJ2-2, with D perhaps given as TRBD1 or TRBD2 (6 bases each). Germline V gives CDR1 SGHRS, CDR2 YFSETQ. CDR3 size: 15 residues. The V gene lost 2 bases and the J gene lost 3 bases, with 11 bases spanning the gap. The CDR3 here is CASSFVGGHTGELFF. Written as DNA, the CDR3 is TGCGCCAGCAGCTTTGTGGGGGGCCACACCGGGGAGCTGTTTTTT.

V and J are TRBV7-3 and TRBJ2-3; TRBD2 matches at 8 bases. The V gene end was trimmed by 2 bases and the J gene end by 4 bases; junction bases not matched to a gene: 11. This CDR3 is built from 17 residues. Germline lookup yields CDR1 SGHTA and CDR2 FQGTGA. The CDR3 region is CASSLLGGGRFADTQYF. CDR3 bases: TGTGCCAGCAGCTTACTTGGGGGCGGGAGGTTTGCAGATACGCAGTATTTT. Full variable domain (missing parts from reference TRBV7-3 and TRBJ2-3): GAGVSQTPSNKVTEKGKYVELRCDPISGHTALYWYRQSLGQGPEFLIYFQGTGAADDSGLPNDRFFAVRPEGSVSTLKIQRTERGDSAVYLCASSLLGGGRFADTQYFGPGTRLTVL.

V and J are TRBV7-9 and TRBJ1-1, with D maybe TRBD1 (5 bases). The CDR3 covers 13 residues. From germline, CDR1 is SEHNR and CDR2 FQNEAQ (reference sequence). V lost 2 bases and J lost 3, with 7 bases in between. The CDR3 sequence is CASSLRGDTEAFF. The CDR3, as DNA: TGTGCCAGCAGCTTAAGAGGGGACACTGAAGCTTTCTTT.

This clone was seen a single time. The CDR3 is CASSLRGVSLDYGYTF. DNA of the CDR3: TGTGCCAGCAGCTTACGAGGGGTTTCCCTAGACTATGGCTACACCTTC. The V gene is TRBV7-9, the J gene TRBJ1-2; a possible D gene is TRBD1 (5 bases). This CDR3 has 16 residues. V was trimmed by 2 bases and J by 3 bases, leaving 16 bases between them. Per germline, CDR1 SEHNR and CDR2 FQNEAQ (reference sequence).

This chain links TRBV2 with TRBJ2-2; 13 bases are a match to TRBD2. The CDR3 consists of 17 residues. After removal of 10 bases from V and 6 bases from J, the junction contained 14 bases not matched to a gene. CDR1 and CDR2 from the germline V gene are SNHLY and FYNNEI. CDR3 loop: CATSGLAGASVAGELFF. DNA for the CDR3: TGTGCCACCTCCGGACTAGCGGGGGCTAGTGTCGCCGGGGAGCTGTTTTTT.

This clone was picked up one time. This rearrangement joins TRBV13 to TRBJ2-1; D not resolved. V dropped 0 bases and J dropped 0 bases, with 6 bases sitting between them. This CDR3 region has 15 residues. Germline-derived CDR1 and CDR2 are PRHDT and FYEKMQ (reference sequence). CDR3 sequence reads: CASSLGQSSYNEQFF. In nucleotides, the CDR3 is TGTGCCAGCAGCTTAGGACAAAGCTCCTACAATGAGCAGTTCTTC.

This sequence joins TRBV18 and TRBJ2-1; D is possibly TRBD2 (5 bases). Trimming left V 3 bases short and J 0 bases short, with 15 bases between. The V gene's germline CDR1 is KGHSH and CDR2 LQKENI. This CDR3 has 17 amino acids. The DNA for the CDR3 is TGTGCCAGCTCACCCTACTTAGCGAAGAGCTCCTACAATGAGCAGTTCTTC. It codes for CASSPYLAKSSYNEQFF.

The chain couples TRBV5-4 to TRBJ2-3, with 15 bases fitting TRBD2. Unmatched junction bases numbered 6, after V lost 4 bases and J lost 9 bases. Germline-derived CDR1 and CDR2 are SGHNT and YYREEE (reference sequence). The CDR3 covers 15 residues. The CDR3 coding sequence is TGTGCCAGCAGCGATGGGACTAGCGGGAGGAGGACGCAGTATTTT. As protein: CASSDGTSGRRTQYF.

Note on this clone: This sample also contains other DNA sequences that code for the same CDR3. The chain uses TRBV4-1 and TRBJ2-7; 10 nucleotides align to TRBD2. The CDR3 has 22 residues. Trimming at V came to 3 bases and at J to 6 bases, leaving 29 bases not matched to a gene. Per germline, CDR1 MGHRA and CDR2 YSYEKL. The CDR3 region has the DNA TGCGCCAGCAGCCATACCCGGGGGGGCGTGCTAGCGGGGGAACGAACCAGCCTCGAGCAGTACTTC. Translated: CASSHTRGGVLAGERTSLEQYF.

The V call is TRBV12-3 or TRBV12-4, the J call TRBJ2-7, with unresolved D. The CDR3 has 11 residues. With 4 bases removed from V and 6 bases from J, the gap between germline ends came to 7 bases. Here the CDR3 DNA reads TGTGCCAGCAGTTCTTTCGGCGAGCAGTACTTC. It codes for CASSSFGEQYF.

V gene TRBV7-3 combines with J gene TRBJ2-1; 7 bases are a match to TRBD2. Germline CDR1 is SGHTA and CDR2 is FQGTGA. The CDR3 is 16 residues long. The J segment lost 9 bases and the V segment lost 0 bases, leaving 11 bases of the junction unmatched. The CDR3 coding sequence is TGTGCCAGCAGCTTAACGTCGGCTAGCGGTGGGGGTGAGCAGTTCTTC. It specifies CASSLTSASGGGEQFF.

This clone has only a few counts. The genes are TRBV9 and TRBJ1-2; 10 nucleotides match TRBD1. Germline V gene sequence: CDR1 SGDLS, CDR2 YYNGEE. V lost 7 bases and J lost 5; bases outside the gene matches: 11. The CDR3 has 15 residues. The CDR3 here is CASSPTGGALYGYTF. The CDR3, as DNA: TGTGCCAGCTCCCCGACAGGGGGCGCCCTTTATGGCTACACCTTC.

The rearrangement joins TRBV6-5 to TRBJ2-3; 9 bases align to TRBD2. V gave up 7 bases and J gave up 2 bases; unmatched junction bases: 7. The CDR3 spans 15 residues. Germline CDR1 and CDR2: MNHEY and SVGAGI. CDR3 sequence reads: CASTPLAGTTDTQYF. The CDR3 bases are TGTGCCAGCACCCCTCTAGCGGGAACCACAGATACGCAGTATTTT.

The CDR3 is CASSEVGLAGVVGYEQYF. The CDR3 coding sequence is TGTGCCAGCAGTGAAGTGGGACTAGCGGGAGTGGTCGGCTACGAGCAGTACTTC. The chain employs TRBV2 and TRBJ2-7, with 14 bases fitting TRBD2. Germline CDR1 SNHLY, CDR2 FYNNEI. The CDR3 spans 18 residues. The V and J ends lost 1 base and 3 bases, in that order; junction bases with no gene match: 8.

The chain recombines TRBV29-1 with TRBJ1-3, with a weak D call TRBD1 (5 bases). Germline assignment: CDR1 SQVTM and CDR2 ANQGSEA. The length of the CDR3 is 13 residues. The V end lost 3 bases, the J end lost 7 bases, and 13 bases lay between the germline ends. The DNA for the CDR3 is TGCAGCGTTGAGGAGAGGGGCTGGAACACCATATATTTT. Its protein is CSVEERGWNTIYF.

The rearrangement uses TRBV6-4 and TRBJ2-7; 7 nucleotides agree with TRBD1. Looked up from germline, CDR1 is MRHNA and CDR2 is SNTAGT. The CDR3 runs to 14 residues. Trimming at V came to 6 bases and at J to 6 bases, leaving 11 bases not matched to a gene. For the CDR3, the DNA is TGTGCCAGCAGACCCCCTAACAGGGGCTCCGAGCAGTACTTC. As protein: CASRPPNRGSEQYF.